This T cell receptor (beta chain) is from a study of T cell repertoires in cytomegalovirus infection. Study-level information: Signatures in public TCR beta sequences pointed to both CMV infection and matching HLA type.

As concerns this clonotype: No antigen is known for it. In this CDR3 the conserved last residue, phenylalanine or tryptophan, is missing, so a read error is likely.

Each CDR3 protein gets one entry after TCRdb re-called the reads with MiXCR. The sample shows 200,000 or so distinct CDR3 sequences, about 39% of them seen only once. CDR1 and CDR2 from the germline V gene are MNHNS and SASEGT. This CDR3 contains 16 residues. The chain has TRBV6-1 and TRBJ2-1, with 7 bases identical to TRBD1. The starting material was CD8+ T cells from cultured PBMCs, obtained from culture after CMV antigen stimulation. This clonotype was obtained from a human donor in good health (CMV status not recorded). Some clones in this sample may be carry-over from other donors' samples. CDR3 bases: TGTGCAAGCAGTGAACTTGACAGGGAGCTTTACAAGGAGCAGTTCTGC. It yields the protein CASSELDRELYKEQFC.